The 12 T cell receptor beta chains reported below all come from one sample, sequenced in a study of cytomegalovirus exposure and HLA in healthy donors. The method was immunoSEQ multiplex PCR; TCRdb's version includes in-frame clones alone and lacks a portion of them. The sample includes hundreds of thousands of clones, roughly 89% of them seen just once. The material sequenced was PBMCs. These receptors originate from a young man in good health and CMV-seronegative.

This clone was seen a handful of times. This chain links TRBV5-1 with TRBJ2-7, with TRBD2 matching over 13 bases. CDR3 size: 15 residues. Germline CDR1 SGHRS, CDR2 YFSETQ. Unmatched junction bases numbered 7, after V lost 5 bases and J lost 5 bases. The CDR3 region is CASRVLAGGPDEQYF. CDR3 in DNA: TGCGCCAGCAGGGTACTAGCGGGAGGGCCGGACGAGCAGTACTTC. Complete variable domain (other parts from reference TRBV5-1 and TRBJ2-7): KAGVTQTPRYLIKTRGQQVTLSCSPISGHRSVSWYQQTPGQGLQFLFEYFSETQRNKGNFPGRFSGRQFSNSRSEMNVSTLELGDSALYLCASRVLAGGPDEQYFGPGTRLTVT.

V usage is TRBV5-6 and J usage is TRBJ2-2; D gene ambiguous. V was cut by 3 bases and J by 6 bases, with 15 bases left in between. Germline CDR1 SGHDT, CDR2 YYEEEE. This CDR3 spans 15 amino acids. DNA for the CDR3: TGTGCCAGCAGCTCCGGTTTCCTTTTCTCCGGGGAGCTGTTTTTT. It yields the protein CASSSGFLFSGELFF.

The chain joins TRBV28 to TRBJ2-7; TRBD1 matches 12 bases. Germline loops: CDR1 MDHEN, CDR2 SYDVKM. V lost 6 bases, J lost 10 bases, and 4 bases stayed unmatched. This CDR3 contains 12 residues. For the CDR3, the DNA is TGTGCCAGCAGGGGACAGGGGGCGAAACAGTACTTC. Encoded protein: CASRGQGAKQYF.

The chain joins TRBV4-3 to TRBJ1-4; 7 bases map to TRBD1. The CDR3 extends over 13 amino acids. The germline V gene has CDR1 LGHNA and CDR2 YSLEER. Germline trimming cut 3 bases from V and 8 bases from J; bases unmatched to any gene: 3. The CDR3 region is CASSQLQGEKLFF. CDR3 in DNA: TGCGCCAGCAGCCAGCTACAGGGGGAAAAACTGTTTTTT.

V gene TRBV28 combines with J gene TRBJ2-2, with D possibly TRBD1 on 5 matching bases. Germline CDR1 and CDR2: MDHEN and SYDVKM. The V and J ends lost 6 bases and 6 bases respectively, with 17 bases between them. The CDR3 contains 15 residues. The chain's CDR3 is CASRSGQGDAGELFF. CDR3 coding DNA: TGTGCCAGCAGGTCAGGGCAGGGCGACGCCGGGGAGCTGTTTTTT.

Only one count was recorded for this clone. The chain couples TRBV5-1 to TRBJ2-1; TRBD1 might be the D (6 bases). The CDR3 loop spans 17 amino acids. Germline V gene lookup returns CDR1 SGHRS and CDR2 YFSETQ. V was trimmed by 3 bases and J by 3 bases, leaving 19 bases between them. The CDR3 region is CASSSQGSGVGYNEQFF. In DNA, the CDR3 is TGCGCCAGCAGCTCCCAGGGGAGCGGAGTTGGCTACAATGAGCAGTTCTTC.

This clone was observed a handful of times. The chain employs TRBV2 and TRBJ1-6; D perhaps matches TRBD1 (5 bases). CDR3 length equals 14 residues. CDR1 is SNHLY, CDR2 FYNNEI, per germline. V lost 6 bases and J 7 bases, leaving 13 bases between the germline ends. The chain's CDR3 is CASREGKQNSPLHF. The CDR3 region has the DNA TGTGCCAGCAGGGAGGGGAAGCAGAATTCACCCCTCCACTTT.

The chain has TRBV27 and TRBJ2-2; tentative D call: TRBD2 (6 bases). This CDR3 has 17 amino acids. CDR1 is MNHEY and CDR2 is SMNVEV in the germline V gene (reference sequence). Trimming took 7 bases from V and 4 from J, leaving 22 bases between them. The CDR3 DNA follows: TGTGCCAGCATGGGGCTCCCCAGCAGGAGGGGCACCGGGGAGCTGTTTTTT. It yields the protein CASMGLPSRRGTGELFF.

CDR3 nucleotides: TGTGCCAGCAGCGTAGAAGCGGGGGTTCTGGGAGAGACCCAGTACTTC. Encoded protein: CASSVEAGVLGETQYF. This chain links TRBV9 with TRBJ2-5, with TRBD2 matching over 8 bases. The CDR3 contains 16 residues. Germline CDR1 reads SGDLS; CDR2 reads YYNGEE. The junction had 8 bases not matched to a gene; V was cut back by 0 bases and J by 4 bases.

The rearrangement joins TRBV7-2 to TRBJ2-3; possibly TRBD2 for D (5 bases). Germline values: CDR1 SGHTA, CDR2 FQGNSA. The CDR3 totals 15 residues. V lost 1 base, J lost 2 bases, and 10 bases lay in between. The CDR3: CASSLGGANTDTQYF. The CDR3 DNA reads TGTGCCAGCAGCTTAGGGGGAGCCAACACAGATACGCAGTATTTT.

This rearrangement joins TRBV7-3 to TRBJ1-3, with D possibly TRBD1 on 6 matching bases. The germline V gene has CDR1 SGHTA and CDR2 FQGTGA. Between the trimmed V and J ends, which lost 5 bases and 3 bases, there was a span of 17 bases. This CDR3 is 16 amino acids long. The CDR3 coding sequence is TGTGCCAGCAGCCTGAGAGTGGAGACAGGTGGAAACACCATATATTTT. Residues: CASSLRVETGGNTIYF.

The chain carries TRBV28 and TRBJ2-3; 9 bases match TRBD1. The CDR3 consists of 13 residues. Germline V gene sequence: CDR1 MDHEN, CDR2 SYDVKM. J was trimmed by 5 bases and V by 8 bases; bases with no gene match: 5. The CDR3 spells CASSTGGGDTQYF. DNA of the CDR3: TGTGCCAGCTCGACAGGGGGTGGAGATACGCAGTATTTT. The full variable domain, completed using reference TRBV28 and TRBJ2-3, is DVKVTQSSRYLVKRTGEKVFLECVQDMDHENMFWYRQDPGLGLRLIYFSYDVKMKEKGDIPEGYSVSREKKERFSLILESASTNQTSMYLCASSTGGGDTQYFGPGTRLTVL.